This is a list of T cell receptor beta chains from one sample in a study of shared clonotypes between healthy human individuals. Profiled with immunoSEQ multiplex PCR; TCRdb holds only in-frame clones, not every one. The sample has 1.5 million to 2.5 million clones; about 95% are singletons. Sequencing was done on a sample of naive CD8+ T cells sorted from blood. These receptors originate from a man between 18 and 29 years old in good health. Both conserved end residues are part of each CDR3. The order of the fields is D gene, V gene, J gene, CDR3 protein. D genes are given only for firm matches.

D: -; V: TRBV14; J: TRBJ2-6; CDR3: CASSHPRTGANVLTF
D: -; V: TRBV7-9; J: TRBJ2-5; CDR3: CASSPPGVGETQYF
D: -; V: TRBV6-5; J: TRBJ1-1; CDR3: CASRLGDTLHTEAFF
D: -; V: TRBV7-2; J: TRBJ1-1; CDR3: CASSLGITEAFF
D: -; V: TRBV7-2; J: TRBJ1-2; CDR3: CASSFPGDEINYGYTF
D: TRBD1; V: TRBV30; J: TRBJ1-2; CDR3: CAWNEGAPGYTF
D: -; V: TRBV4-1; J: TRBJ2-3; CDR3: CASSPLTADTQYF
D: TRBD2; V: TRBV4-1; J: TRBJ2-1; CDR3: CASSQRPGTSDNEQFF
D: -; V: TRBV10-3; J: TRBJ2-7; CDR3: CAISESAGFEQYF
D: -; V: TRBV28; J: TRBJ2-7; CDR3: CASSPPSYEQYF
D: -; V: TRBV28; J: TRBJ1-5; CDR3: CASSLDPGGDYSNQPQHF
D: TRBD2; V: TRBV5-6; J: TRBJ2-3; CDR3: CASSLSGGTDTQYF
D: -; V: TRBV7-2; J: TRBJ2-3; CDR3: CASSLGVGPVTDTQYF
D: -; V: TRBV7-9; J: TRBJ1-1; CDR3: CASSLAKPYMNTEAFF
D: -; V: TRBV6-5; J: TRBJ1-1; CDR3: CASRERASKEAFF
D: -; V: TRBV10-1; J: TRBJ1-1; CDR3: CASSAGIGGMSNTEAFF
D: TRBD2; V: TRBV4-1; J: TRBJ2-1; CDR3: CASSQVAGGLYNEQFF
D: -; V: TRBV27; J: TRBJ2-2; CDR3: CASSQQGAGELFF
D: TRBD2; V: TRBV5-6; J: TRBJ2-2; CDR3: CASSLMMAGGPNTGELFF
D: -; V: TRBV7-9; J: TRBJ2-1; CDR3: CASSPPLVGEGNEQFF
D: TRBD2; V: TRBV6-5; J: TRBJ2-7; CDR3: CASSYSPGGLGEQYF
D: -; V: TRBV9; J: TRBJ2-3; CDR3: CASSAHGGDTQYF